The 20 T cell receptor beta chains below come from one sample, sequenced in a study of T cells in Graves' hyperthyroidism and ophthalmopathy. There were TCR beta CDR3 regions amplified from RNA transcripts. With the HTBI primer set, the TCR CDR3 went through a first round of RT-PCR. TCRdb redid the calling of the multiplex PCR reads with MiXCR, one entry per CDR3 protein. The sample has nearly 600,000 distinct CDR3 sequences; approximately 14% are singletons. Sequenced material: blood. Receptors were obtained from a woman in her 30s with Graves' hyperthyroidism that later progressed to Graves' ophthalmopathy.

This clonotype came up many times. The chain uses TRBV20-1 and TRBJ1-4, with D tentatively TRBD1 (6 bases). This CDR3 region has 14 residues. Germline CDR1 DFQATT, CDR2 SNEGSKA (reference sequence). V was cut by 4 bases and J by 0 bases, with 9 bases left in between. The CDR3 nucleotides read TGCAGTGCTAATGGACAGACAACTAATGAAAAACTGTTTTTT. It codes for CSANGQTTNEKLFF.

This clonotype has more than one count but fewer than ten. The CDR3 DNA reads TGCGCCAGCAGCTATAGGGGGAGCGAGCAGTACTTC. The encoded protein is CASSYRGSEQYF. This chain joins TRBV5-1 and TRBJ2-7; a possible D gene is TRBD1 (6 bases). Trimming took 3 bases from V and 6 from J, leaving 10 bases between them. Germline V lookup: CDR1 SGHRS, CDR2 YFSETQ. CDR3 length: 12 amino acids.

The rearrangement links TRBV4-1 to TRBJ2-1; the match to TRBD2 covers 11 bases. The CDR3 totals 17 residues. Germline V CDR1 and CDR2: MGHRA, YSYEKL. J lost 9 bases, V lost 1 base, and 11 bases had no gene match. This CDR3 is CASSQVIGLAGGSEQFF. CDR3 DNA: TGCGCCAGCAGCCAAGTGATTGGGCTAGCGGGAGGCAGTGAGCAGTTCTTC.

This clonotype occurred many times. The DNA for the CDR3 is TGTGCCAGTAGTCCGTCCAGCGGGGGTCCTAAGGGGGAGCTGTTTTTT. This gives the protein CASSPSSGGPKGELFF. The chain joins TRBV19 to TRBJ2-2; 8 bases match TRBD2. Trimming cost V 5 bases and J 8 bases; bases outside gene matches: 13. Germline lookup yields CDR1 LNHDA and CDR2 SQIVND (reference sequence). This CDR3 spans 16 amino acids. Together with reference TRBV19 and TRBJ2-2, the CDR3 gives the full variable domain: DGGITQSPKYLFRKEGQNVTLSCEQNLNHDAMYWYRQDPGQGLRLIYYSQIVNDFQKGDIAEGYSVSREKKESFPLTVTSAQKNPTAFYLCASSPSSGGPKGELFFGEGSRLTVL.

This clonotype appeared many times. The chain couples TRBV7-9 to TRBJ2-1; maybe TRBD1 (5 bases). V was trimmed by 4 bases and J by 0 bases, leaving 13 bases between them. The CDR3 has 16 residues. Germline assignment: CDR1 SEHNR and CDR2 FQNEAQ (reference sequence). The CDR3 protein is CASSSLDRISYNEQFF. DNA for the CDR3: TGTGCCAGCAGCTCCCTTGACAGAATCTCCTACAATGAGCAGTTCTTC.

In this sample, this clonotype turned up many times. The rearrangement links TRBV13 to TRBJ2-7; either TRBD1 or TRBD2 may fit D (6 bases each). With 0 bases removed from V and 6 bases from J, the gap between germline ends came to 9 bases. The V gene's germline CDR1 is PRHDT and CDR2 FYEKMQ (reference sequence). The CDR3 is 13 amino acids. CDR3: CASSLGWGAEQYF. The CDR3 DNA follows: TGTGCCAGCAGCTTAGGGTGGGGGGCCGAGCAGTACTTC. Full variable domain (remainder filled in from reference TRBV13 and TRBJ2-7): AAGVIQSPRHLIKEKRETATLKCYPIPRHDTVYWYQQGPGQDPQFLISFYEKMQSDKGSIPDRFSAQQFSDYHSELNMSSLELGDSALYFCASSLGWGAEQYFGPGTRLTVT.

In this sample, this clonotype turned up a few times. A much larger clone differs by one base, so this may be a read error. V and J are TRBV10-3 and TRBJ1-1; D might be TRBD1 (5 bases). CDR1 ENHRY and CDR2 SYGVKD come from the germline V gene. The CDR3 is 13 amino acids. The CDR3 spells CAISPRQNTEALF. The CDR3 coding sequence is TGTGCCATCAGCCCCAGACAGAACACTGAAGCTCTCTTT.

The rearrangement links TRBV2 to TRBJ1-4; 9 nucleotides align to TRBD1. This CDR3 region has 18 residues. Germline CDR1 is SNHLY and CDR2 is FYNNEI. Trimming removed 4 bases from V and 5 bases from J; junction bases left unmatched: 14. CDR3 sequence (DNA): TGTGCCAGCAGTGTGGGACAGGGTGAAGGTATGGACAATGAAAAACTGTTTTTT. Translation: CASSVGQGEGMDNEKLFF. Full variable domain (missing parts from reference TRBV2 and TRBJ1-4): EPEVTQTPSHQVTQMGQEVILRCVPISNHLYFYWYRQILGQKVEFLVSFYNNEISEKSEIFDDQFSVERPDGSNFTLKIRSTKLEDSAMYFCASSVGQGEGMDNEKLFFGSGTQLSVL.

This clonotype has a count of ten or more. V usage is TRBV18 and J usage is TRBJ2-1, with D maybe TRBD2 (5 bases). CDR1 is KGHSH, CDR2 LQKENI, per germline. The CDR3 extends over 14 amino acids. Trimming stripped 4 bases from V and 8 bases from J, with 15 bases between. CDR3 bases: TGTGCCAGCTCACTATCTCAGGAGGTGCATGAGCAGTTCTTC. The encoded protein is CASSLSQEVHEQFF.

This clonotype was counted many times. The V gene is TRBV19, the J gene TRBJ1-1; no definite D call. Germline V gene data show CDR1 as LNHDA and CDR2 as SQIVND (reference sequence). The CDR3 extends over 14 amino acids. V lost 5 bases and J 0 bases, leaving 10 bases between the germline ends. The CDR3 protein is CASSHGDMNTEAFF. The CDR3 DNA sequence: TGTGCCAGTAGTCATGGAGACATGAACACTGAAGCTTTCTTT.

This clonotype has just one count. The chain links TRBV6-5 to TRBJ1-4; D remains unclear. V lost 0 bases to trimming and J lost 2 bases, with 10 bases between them. This CDR3 comprises 16 residues. CDR1 is MNHEY and CDR2 is SVGAGI in the germline V gene. CDR3 in DNA: TGTGCCAGCAGTTACTCTTACCGGGCCACTAATGAAAAACTGTTTTTT. This translates into CASSYSYRATNEKLFF.

This clonotype was detected many times. The V and J genes are TRBV28 and TRBJ1-2; D not resolved. Looked up from germline, CDR1 is MDHEN and CDR2 is SYDVKM. V shed 7 bases and J shed 9 bases, with 18 bases lying between them. The CDR3 is made up of 13 amino acids. For the CDR3, the DNA is TGTGCCAGCACCTATACGGACTCGGCGCGCTACACCTTC. Translation gives CASTYTDSARYTF.

This clonotype has at least ten counts. The chain is built from TRBV6-1 and TRBJ2-1, with unresolved D. This CDR3 region has 11 residues. Trimming shortened V by 4 bases and J by 9 bases, and 7 bases separated the two germline ends. CDR1 and CDR2 (germline): MNHNS, SASEGT. The CDR3 DNA is TGTGCCAGCAGTGTGTCTACTGAGCAGTTCTTC. Protein: CASSVSTEQFF.

A remark on this clonotype: A much larger clonotype is one base distant, so this may be a read error. V is TRBV7-2 and J is TRBJ2-3; D remains unclear. The CDR3 runs to 15 residues. The V gene lost 5 bases and the J gene lost 0 bases, with 12 bases spanning the gap. CDR1 and CDR2 from the germline V gene are SGHTA and FQGNSA. The CDR3 loop is CASSLEELSTDTQYF. Written as DNA, the CDR3 is TGTGCCAGCAGCCTCGAGGAGCTAAGCACAGATACGCAGTATTTT.

This clonotype was seen repeatedly, ten times or more. The rearrangement uses TRBV28 and TRBJ2-1; 14 bases line up with TRBD2. CDR1 MDHEN and CDR2 SYDVKM come from the germline V gene. J gave up 6 bases and V 4 bases, and 8 bases lay outside the gene matches. The CDR3 spans 17 residues. This CDR3 is CASSSRLAGGFINEQFF. The CDR3 DNA reads as TGTGCCAGCAGTTCCCGACTAGCGGGAGGGTTCATCAATGAGCAGTTCTTC.

This clonotype was seen repeatedly, ten times or more. The gene calls are TRBV30 and TRBJ2-4; a possible D gene is TRBD1 (5 bases). V was pared by 6 bases and J by 4 bases, with 7 bases between. CDR1 and CDR2 from the germline V gene are GTSNPN and SVGIG (reference sequence). The CDR3 length is 11 residues. For the CDR3, the DNA is TGTGCCTGTCGACAGAAAAACATTCAGTACTTC. It yields the protein CACRQKNIQYF.

This clonotype was seen repeatedly, ten times or more. No DNA is shown, since the ends of the CDR3 on it are uncertain; the CDR3 is the one TCRdb lists. J is TRBJ2-1 and V is TRBV20-1; TRBD1, the D gene given by the table, was not confirmed from the DNA. From germline, CDR1 is DFQATT and CDR2 SNEGSKA (reference sequence). The CDR3 spans 15 residues, counting both ends. The chain's CDR3 is CSARDLGTGSNEQFF.

This clonotype was counted at least ten times. The chain couples TRBV15 to TRBJ2-7; D call uncertain. Looked up from germline, CDR1 is LNHNV and CDR2 is YYDKDF (reference sequence). There are 16 residues in the CDR3. Trimming took off 0 bases at V and 2 bases at J, with 14 bases between the two ends. CDR3 DNA: TGTGCCACCAGCAGAGAATCGGCAGCCGGAACCTACGAGCAGTACTTC. Amino acids: CATSRESAAGTYEQYF.

This clonotype was detected ten times or more. This rearrangement joins TRBV10-3 to TRBJ2-1; perhaps TRBD2 as D (5 bases). Germline CDR1 ENHRY, CDR2 SYGVKD. The CDR3 covers 14 residues. V was trimmed by 7 bases and J by 9 bases, leaving 19 bases between them. The CDR3 spells CAITEVGYQVEQFF. CDR3 nucleotide sequence: TGTGCCATCACGGAGGTTGGCTACCAGGTTGAGCAGTTCTTC.

This clonotype was picked up many times. The J gene is TRBJ1-1, the V gene TRBV12-3 or TRBV12-4; D is unresolved. The CDR3 is 15 residues long. V lost 3 bases to trimming and J lost 5 bases, with 16 bases between them. The CDR3 DNA follows: TGTGCCAGCAGTTTTAGAATTTTCCAAAGGACTGAAGCTTTCTTT. Encoded protein: CASSFRIFQRTEAFF.